The 27 T cell receptor beta chains given below trace back to one sample, sequenced in a study of neurological immune-mediated disorders. TCRdb recomputed calls from the 5' RACE reads with MiXCR, one row per CDR3 protein. This table holds over 55,000 distinct CDR3 sequences, 2% to 2.5% found once. Specimen: PBMCs. Every receptor here comes from a man in his fifties or sixties with multiple sclerosis.

This clonotype was counted many times. The chain links TRBV12-3 or TRBV12-4 to TRBJ2-3, with 11 nucleotides matching TRBD2. The V segment lost 3 bases and the J segment 3 bases; nucleotides outside the gene matches: 2. The CDR3 length is 15 residues. The CDR3 bases are TGTGCCAGCAGTTTTAGCGGGGGGGCGACAGATACGCAGTATTTT. As protein: CASSFSGGATDTQYF.

This clonotype was observed many times. The V call is TRBV9, the J call TRBJ2-6; TRBD1 agrees at 8 bases. This CDR3 has 19 residues. In germline, CDR1 is SGDLS, CDR2 YYNGEE. Trimming at V came to 3 bases and at J to 3 bases, leaving 14 bases not matched to a gene. The CDR3: CASSAGQGGAAVGANVLTF. Here the CDR3 DNA reads TGTGCCAGCAGCGCTGGACAGGGCGGCGCAGCAGTTGGGGCCAACGTCCTGACTTTC.

This clonotype was seen ten or more times. This chain uses TRBV20-1 with TRBJ2-1; 12 bases are shared with TRBD2. CDR1 and CDR2 from the germline V gene are DFQATT and SNEGSKA (reference sequence). The CDR3 has 19 amino acids. V was pared by 5 bases and J by 13 bases, with 27 bases of the junction left unmatched. The CDR3 DNA reads TGCAGTGCTCGAGCCGCTCATGGACTAGCGGGACCTTTGGGTCTCGACCAGTTCTTC. The encoded protein is CSARAAHGLAGPLGLDQFF.

This clonotype was counted ten times or more. The V and J genes are TRBV12-3 or TRBV12-4 and TRBJ1-5, with 8 bases matching TRBD1. V trimming: 6 bases; J trimming: 2 bases; junction bases outside the gene matches: 3. This CDR3 is built from 14 residues. The CDR3 reads CASRSDRGNQPQHF. CDR3 coding DNA: TGTGCCAGCAGATCGGACAGGGGCAATCAGCCCCAGCATTTT.

This clonotype occurred many times. The chain joins TRBV5-1 to TRBJ2-1, with D hard to call. This CDR3 spans 12 amino acids. Germline-derived CDR1 and CDR2 are SGHRS and YFSETQ. V dropped 4 bases and J dropped 7 bases, with 9 bases sitting between them. This CDR3 reads CASSPVGNEQFF. The CDR3 region has the DNA TGCGCCAGCAGCCCTGTCGGTAATGAGCAGTTCTTC.

Many counts were recorded for this clonotype. V is TRBV6-4 and J is TRBJ2-6, with 8 bases matching TRBD1. The CDR3 spans 15 residues. The germline V gene encodes CDR1 MRHNA and CDR2 SNTAGT. Trimming took 7 bases from V and 2 from J; bases not matched to a gene: 4. CDR3 bases: TGTGCCAGCAAGGGACAGGCAACTGGGGCCAACGTCCTGACTTTC. The encoded protein is CASKGQATGANVLTF.

This clonotype was picked up many times. The junction departs from germline at one end; a sequencing error may be responsible. This chain links TRBV20-1 with TRBJ2-3, with D perhaps matching TRBD2 (6 bases). The germline V gene has CDR1 DFQATT and CDR2 SNEGSKA (reference sequence). CDR3 size: 12 residues. CDR3 in DNA: TGCAGTGCTAGAGAGGGGCGGGGCATCGCGGATTTT. Translation: CSAREGRGIADF.

This clonotype was counted ten times or more. The CDR3 DNA reads as TGTGCCAGCAGTAGGACGCCAATGGGGGGCTACACCTTC. This encodes CASSRTPMGGYTF. The chain is built from TRBV6-1 and TRBJ1-2; D gene unclear. V was clipped by 5 bases and J by 8 bases, with 15 bases between them. The CDR3 loop spans 13 amino acids. Germline V gene sequence: CDR1 MNHNS, CDR2 SASEGT.

This clonotype was seen many times. This chain connects TRBV20-1 to TRBJ2-1; D call uncertain. CDR3 length equals 13 residues. V was shortened by 3 bases and J by 3 bases, with 9 bases between the two germline ends. Per germline, CDR1 DFQATT and CDR2 SNEGSKA (reference sequence). The CDR3 sequence is CSASVGSYNEQFF. DNA of the CDR3: TGCAGTGCTAGTGTCGGCAGCTACAATGAGCAGTTCTTC.

The rearrangement joins TRBV20-1 to TRBJ2-7, with D possibly being TRBD2 (5 bases). V was pared by 5 bases and J by 1 base, with 12 bases between. Looked up from germline, CDR1 is DFQATT and CDR2 is SNEGSKA (reference sequence). CDR3 length: 13 residues. CDR3 nucleotide sequence: TGCAGTGCTTTAGTCCCGGGATCCTACGAGCAGTACTTC. Translating it yields CSALVPGSYEQYF.

As concerns this clonotype: A junction end diverges from the germline sequence, so it may reflect a read error. This rearrangement joins TRBV6-6 to TRBJ2-7; D perhaps matches TRBD2 (5 bases). CDR1 and CDR2 (germline): MNHNY, SVGAGI (reference sequence). The CDR3 covers 12 residues. The CDR3: CDSSNRELGQYF. The CDR3 DNA is TGTGACAGCAGTAACCGGGAATTGGGGCAGTACTTC.

There are many counts of this clonotype. The rearrangement uses TRBV9 and TRBJ2-2, with no clear D. Deletions cut 2 bases from V and 6 bases from J, with 8 bases between. The CDR3 contains 13 residues. Germline values: CDR1 SGDLS, CDR2 YYNGEE. The CDR3: CASSVAPSGELFF. The CDR3, as DNA: TGTGCCAGCAGCGTGGCCCCGTCCGGGGAGCTGTTTTTT. Full variable domain (rest looked up from reference TRBV9 and TRBJ2-2): DSGVTQTPKHLITATGQRVTLRCSPRSGDLSVYWYQQSLDQGLQFLIQYYNGEERAKGNILERFSAQQFPDLHSELNLSSLELGDSALYFCASSVAPSGELFFGEGSRLTVL.

At least ten counts were recorded for this clonotype. As DNA, the CDR3 is TGTGCCAGCATGCGGACAGGGGAGGGAAGCAATCAGCCCCAGCATTTT. Translated, it gives CASMRTGEGSNQPQHF. The chain links TRBV6-5 to TRBJ1-5; 9 nucleotides align to TRBD1. V dropped 7 bases and J dropped 1; count of bases not matched to a gene: 8. Germline CDR1 is MNHEY and CDR2 is SVGAGI. The CDR3 consists of 16 residues.

At least ten counts were recorded for this clonotype. Here the CDR3 DNA reads TGCGCCAGCAGCCAAGGAGCGGGGGGCGCCCTTAGCACAGATACGCAGTATTTT. As protein: CASSQGAGGALSTDTQYF. The J gene is TRBJ2-3, the V gene TRBV4-1, with TRBD2 identical over 9 bases. J lost 0 bases, V lost 1 base, and 8 bases had no gene match. The CDR3 consists of 18 residues. CDR1 is MGHRA, CDR2 YSYEKL, per germline.

This clonotype was observed many times. The chain is built from TRBV5-1 and TRBJ2-5; D is possibly TRBD1 (6 bases). The CDR3 covers 14 residues. Trimming took off 0 bases at V and 3 bases at J, with 9 bases between the two ends. Germline V gene lookup returns CDR1 SGHRS and CDR2 YFSETQ. The chain's CDR3 is CASSLAGVEETQYF. Here the CDR3 DNA reads TGCGCCAGCAGCTTGGCAGGGGTGGAAGAGACCCAGTACTTC. The full variable domain, with the rest looked up from reference TRBV5-1 and TRBJ2-5, is KAGVTQTPRYLIKTRGQQVTLSCSPISGHRSVSWYQQTPGQGLQFLFEYFSETQRNKGNFPGRFSGRQFSNSRSEMNVSTLELGDSALYLCASSLAGVEETQYFGPGTRLLVL.

This clonotype was counted many times. V is TRBV12-3 or TRBV12-4 and J is TRBJ1-2; the D is unclear. Trimming cost V 5 bases and J 4 bases, with 11 bases left between them. There are 13 residues in the CDR3. CDR3 sequence reads: CASSRSGVYGYTF. In DNA, the CDR3 is TGTGCCAGCAGTAGATCAGGAGTCTATGGCTACACCTTC.

This clonotype has at least ten counts. The chain couples TRBV20-1 to TRBJ2-1; 8 nucleotides agree with TRBD1. Germline CDR1 DFQATT, CDR2 SNEGSKA (reference sequence). After removal of 7 bases from V and 6 bases from J, the junction contained 5 bases not matched to a gene. The CDR3 is made up of 12 amino acids. The CDR3 nucleotides read TGCAGTGTCGGCACAGGGGGCAATGAGCAGTTCTTC. Protein product: CSVGTGGNEQFF.

This clonotype was detected ten times or more. CDR3 in amino acids: CASSRRTGQYTQYF. The CDR3, as DNA: TGTGCCAGCAGCCGACGGACAGGGCAGTATACGCAGTATTTT. The chain recombines TRBV7-8 with TRBJ2-3; 8 nucleotides align to TRBD1. Looked up from germline, CDR1 is SGHVS and CDR2 is FQNEAQ. The junction had 8 bases not matched to a gene; V was cut back by 5 bases and J by 7 bases. The CDR3 spans 14 residues.

This clonotype was counted many times. V is TRBV12-3 or TRBV12-4 and J is TRBJ2-7, with 9 nucleotides matching TRBD1. V trimming: 5 bases; J trimming: 3 bases; junction bases outside the gene matches: 8. The CDR3 sequence is 15 residues long. CDR3: CASSETGTGRYEQYF. The CDR3 nucleotides are TGTGCCAGCAGTGAGACCGGGACAGGGCGCTACGAGCAGTACTTC.

This clonotype has at least ten counts. CDR3 nucleotides: TGCAGCGTTGCGGCGGGGGGGGTGACCAAAAACATTCAGTACTTC. Translating gives CSVAAGGVTKNIQYF. The chain carries TRBV29-1 and TRBJ2-4; 9 bases align to TRBD2. The CDR3 extends over 15 amino acids. V was pared by 4 bases and J by 2 bases, with 6 bases of the junction left unmatched. Looked up from germline, CDR1 is SQVTM and CDR2 is ANQGSEA.

In this sample, this clonotype turned up many times. The chain links TRBV9 to TRBJ1-4, with 7 bases fitting TRBD1. CDR1 is SGDLS, CDR2 YYNGEE, per germline. There are 15 residues in the CDR3. V lost 4 bases, J lost 4 bases, and 7 bases stayed unmatched. The CDR3 DNA reads TGTGCCAGCAGCCTAAGGGGGCTGGGTAATGAAAAACTGTTTTTT. This encodes CASSLRGLGNEKLFF.

Ten or more counts support this clonotype. The chain has TRBV6-1 and TRBJ2-5; the D is unclear. CDR1 is MNHNS, CDR2 SASEGT, per germline. The V end lost 1 base, the J end lost 2 bases, and 11 bases lay between the germline ends. This CDR3 region has 15 residues. CDR3 in amino acids: CASSEVKAIQETQYF. CDR3 sequence (DNA): TGTGCCAGCAGTGAAGTGAAGGCGATACAAGAGACCCAGTACTTC.

This clonotype was observed many times. The chain is built from TRBV27 and TRBJ1-1; maybe TRBD1 (6 bases). Germline V lookup: CDR1 MNHEY, CDR2 SMNVEV (reference sequence). V was pared by 5 bases and J by 0 bases, with 13 bases between. This CDR3 contains 15 residues. The CDR3 is CASSPGDGLNTEAFF. The CDR3 bases are TGTGCCAGCAGTCCAGGGGACGGACTGAACACTGAAGCTTTCTTT.

This clonotype showed up many times. The chain is built from TRBV20-1 and TRBJ2-1; tentatively, D is TRBD1 or TRBD2 (5 bases each). CDR1 and CDR2 from the germline V gene are DFQATT and SNEGSKA (reference sequence). Deletions cut 8 bases from V and 6 bases from J, with 14 bases between. The CDR3 runs to 12 residues. Here the CDR3 reads CSLAEGTNEQFF. In DNA, the CDR3 is TGCAGTTTGGCCGAGGGGACCAATGAGCAGTTCTTC.

This clonotype was observed many times. The V and J genes are TRBV5-1 and TRBJ2-2, with 12 nucleotides matching TRBD2. Germline assignment: CDR1 SGHRS and CDR2 YFSETQ. With 3 bases clipped from V and 5 bases from J, the junction kept 5 bases outside the gene matches. The CDR3 spans 16 residues. In DNA form, the CDR3 reads TGCGCCAGCAGCTCCTCTAGCGGGGGGGCGACCGGGGAGCTGTTTTTT. The encoded protein is CASSSSSGGATGELFF.

This clonotype has at least ten counts. The chain couples TRBV5-1 to TRBJ2-1, with 9 bases that match TRBD1. With V trimmed by 5 bases and J by 1 base, 4 bases remained unmatched. Germline lookup yields CDR1 SGHRS and CDR2 YFSETQ. This CDR3 has 15 residues. The CDR3: CASREGQGSYNEQFF. Here the CDR3 DNA reads TGCGCCAGCAGAGAGGGACAGGGTTCCTACAATGAGCAGTTCTTC. Complete variable domain (other parts from reference TRBV5-1 and TRBJ2-1): KAGVTQTPRYLIKTRGQQVTLSCSPISGHRSVSWYQQTPGQGLQFLFEYFSETQRNKGNFPGRFSGRQFSNSRSEMNVSTLELGDSALYLCASREGQGSYNEQFFGPGTRLTVL.

This clonotype was detected many times. CDR3 residues: CASSQSGTGDYEQYF. The DNA for the CDR3 is TGTGCCAGCAGCCAATCCGGGACAGGGGACTACGAGCAGTACTTC. The chain is built from TRBV3-1 and TRBJ2-7, with TRBD1 matching 10 bases. This CDR3 contains 15 residues. Unmatched junction bases numbered 4, after V lost 2 bases and J lost 3 bases. Germline lookup yields CDR1 LGHDT and CDR2 YNNKEL (reference sequence).